The 15 T cell receptor beta chains reported below all come from one sample, sequenced in a study of blood T cell repertoires in COVID-19 (dated by TCRdb to 2019 to 2021). Receptor libraries were prepared by the immunoSEQ multiplex PCR assay. TCRdb took this table from immuneACCESS and kept in-frame rearrangements with V and J called. Such tables lack part of the clones; where checked against another copy, unresolved V genes explain under half of the gap, and the rest is unexplained. Within this sample are some 460,000 clones, with 70% to 90% of them counted one time only. The ten largest make up roughly 2% of the sample. The sequenced sample was PBMCs or T cells enriched from blood (not recorded which). All receptors derive from a woman aged 18-29 years with acute COVID-19.

The chain couples TRBV21-1 to TRBJ2-1; no DNA check was done on the table's D call, TRBD2. TRBV21-1 is assigned pseudogene status. The CDR3 runs to 15 residues. CDR3 residues: CASTQTGRSYNEQFF. The CDR3 nucleotides are TGTGCCAGCACCCAGACCGGGAGATCCTACAATGAGCAGTTCTTC.

The chain employs TRBV19 and TRBJ2-7; a weak D match, TRBD2 (6 bases). This CDR3 contains 15 residues. Germline CDR1 LNHDA, CDR2 SQIVND (reference sequence). V lost 6 bases and J lost 3, with 18 bases in between. Here the CDR3 reads CASSTRGGDNYEQYF. The CDR3 DNA is TGTGCCAGTAGCACCCGGGGCGGGGATAACTACGAGCAGTACTTC.

This chain uses TRBV7-2 with TRBJ1-5; 7 bases are shared with TRBD1. The trim removed 5 bases at V and 0 bases at J, leaving 10 bases unmatched. There are 17 residues in the CDR3. From germline, CDR1 is SGHTA and CDR2 FQGNSA. The CDR3 bases are TGTGCCAGCAGCCTAGGGGGGACAGCATATAGCAATCAGCCCCAGCATTTT. This codes for CASSLGGTAYSNQPQHF.

This chain joins TRBV19 and TRBJ2-6; D call uncertain. CDR1 and CDR2 from the germline V gene are LNHDA and SQIVND (reference sequence). V was pared by 1 base and J by 2 bases, with 6 bases between. This CDR3 is built from 15 residues. This chain's CDR3 is CASSIARTGANVLTF. The DNA for the CDR3 is TGTGCCAGTAGTATAGCCAGAACTGGGGCCAACGTCCTGACTTTC.

With respect to this clone: Other DNA variants within this sample encode the same CDR3. This sequence joins TRBV5-1 and TRBJ1-3, with D possibly TRBD1 on 5 matching bases. With 0 bases removed from V and 4 bases from J, the gap between germline ends came to 8 bases. The CDR3 length is 14 residues. Germline CDR1 SGHRS, CDR2 YFSETQ. The CDR3 sequence: CASSLAGYGNTIYF. As DNA, the CDR3 is TGCGCCAGCAGCTTGGCAGGGTACGGAAACACCATATATTTT.

This clone came up once. The chain joins TRBV10-2 to TRBJ2-7, with 9 positions matching TRBD1. Trimming cost V 3 bases and J 3 bases; bases outside gene matches: 15. The CDR3 contains 18 residues. CDR1 is WSHSY, CDR2 SAAADI, per germline. The CDR3 reads CASSEWDRAHHLNYEQYF. The CDR3 nucleotides read TGCGCCAGCAGTGAATGGGACAGGGCGCACCACCTCAACTACGAGCAGTACTTC.

V usage is TRBV29-1 and J usage is TRBJ1-2, with 12 nucleotides matching TRBD1. The CDR3 runs 13 residues. Germline CDR1 SQVTM, CDR2 ANQGSEA. The V segment lost 7 bases and the J segment 7 bases; nucleotides outside the gene matches: 7. Written as DNA, the CDR3 is TGCAGCGCTAGGGACAGGGGGCGAGCTGGCTACACCTTC. Amino acids: CSARDRGRAGYTF.

This clone has a single count. V gene TRBV7-2 combines with J gene TRBJ1-3, with a weak D call TRBD1 (5 bases). The CDR3 is made up of 13 amino acids. V was clipped by 3 bases and J by 3 bases, with 6 bases between them. Germline V CDR1 and CDR2: SGHTA, FQGNSA. The CDR3 sequence is CASSFQGGNTIYF. The CDR3 coding sequence is TGTGCCAGCAGCTTTCAGGGTGGAAACACCATATATTTT. Filled out from reference TRBV7-2 and TRBJ1-3, the complete variable domain reads GAGVSQSPSNKVTEKGKDVELRCDPISGHTALYWYRQSLGQGLEFLIYFQGNSAPDKSGLPSDRFSAERTGGSVSTLTIQRTQQEDSAVYLCASSFQGGNTIYFGEGSWLTVV.

V usage is TRBV29-1 and J usage is TRBJ1-1, with 8 bases lining up with TRBD1. V was pared by 4 bases and J by 0 bases, with 4 bases of the junction left unmatched. Germline loops: CDR1 SQVTM, CDR2 ANQGSEA. This CDR3 is built from 14 residues. The CDR3, as DNA: TGCAGCGTTGGAGGGACAGGTGTGAACACTGAAGCTTTCTTT. Protein sequence: CSVGGTGVNTEAFF.

The V call is TRBV7-9, the J call TRBJ1-3; D gene unclear. This CDR3 has 17 amino acids. V gave up 4 bases and J gave up 4 bases, with 20 bases separating them. The germline gives CDR1 SEHNR, CDR2 FQNEAQ (reference sequence). CDR3 sequence (DNA): TGTGCCAGCAGCTCGCGCCCGAATCAAGAGCCAGGAAACACCATATATTTT. It translates to CASSSRPNQEPGNTIYF.

The chain combines TRBV19 with TRBJ2-1; 10 bases are shared with TRBD2. The CDR3 contains 16 residues. Germline CDR1 reads LNHDA; CDR2 reads SQIVND (reference sequence). Trimming took 1 base from V and 9 from J; bases not matched to a gene: 9. This CDR3 is CASSIGFKREGGEQFF. The CDR3 bases are TGTGCCAGTAGTATAGGTTTCAAGCGGGAGGGGGGTGAGCAGTTCTTC.

The rearrangement joins TRBV12-2 to TRBJ2-3; TRBD1 is the table's D call and was not checked against the DNA. TRBV12-2 is marked as a pseudogene. The CDR3 consists of 16 residues. In DNA form, the CDR3 reads TGTGCAAGTCGCACTAGGAACAGGGTTTTCACAGATACGCAGTATTTT. Translation gives CASRTRNRVFTDTQYF.

V usage is TRBV27 and J usage is TRBJ2-1; 7 bases agree with TRBD1. The CDR3 length is 15 residues. After removal of 5 bases from V and 0 bases from J, the junction contained 4 bases not matched to a gene. From germline, CDR1 is MNHEY and CDR2 SMNVEV (reference sequence). The CDR3 reads CASSPGQYSYNEQFF. The CDR3 coding sequence is TGTGCCAGCAGTCCGGGACAGTACTCCTACAATGAGCAGTTCTTC.

This clone was seen a single time. This chain joins TRBV7-6 and TRBJ2-7; 7 bases map to TRBD1. CDR1 and CDR2 from the germline V gene are SGHVS and FNYEAQ. The CDR3 length is 15 residues. With V trimmed by 1 base and J by 4 bases, 7 bases remained unmatched. CDR3 nucleotide sequence: TGTGCCAGCAGCTTAGAACTAGGCAGGGGGTACGAGCAGTACTTC. Translating it yields CASSLELGRGYEQYF.

The V and J genes are TRBV5-4 and TRBJ2-5, with D unclear. Trimming cost V 0 bases and J 3 bases, with 6 bases left between them. Germline loops: CDR1 SGHNT, CDR2 YYREEE (reference sequence). There are 13 residues in the CDR3. The CDR3 region has the DNA TGTGCCAGCAGCTTGGCAGACAAAGAGACCCAGTACTTC. Its translation is CASSLADKETQYF.